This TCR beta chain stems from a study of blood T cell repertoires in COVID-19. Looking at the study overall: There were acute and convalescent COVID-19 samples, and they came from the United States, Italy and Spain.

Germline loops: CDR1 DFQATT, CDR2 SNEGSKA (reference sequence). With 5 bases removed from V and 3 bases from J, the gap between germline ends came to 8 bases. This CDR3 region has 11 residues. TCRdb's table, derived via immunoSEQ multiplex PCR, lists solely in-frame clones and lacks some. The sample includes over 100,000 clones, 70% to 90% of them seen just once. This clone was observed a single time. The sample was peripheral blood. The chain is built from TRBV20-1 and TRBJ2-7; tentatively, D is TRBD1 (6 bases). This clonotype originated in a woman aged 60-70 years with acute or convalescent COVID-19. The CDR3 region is CSASTGYEQYF. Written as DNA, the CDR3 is TGCAGTGCTTCGACAGGCTACGAGCAGTACTTC.